Below, 4 T cell receptor beta chains from the same sample are listed, as sequenced in a study of metastatic and nonmetastatic thyroid tumors. TCRdb recomputed clones from the PCR reads via MiXCR. This table has about 16,000 clones, approximately 31% appearing once. No treatment of any kind had been given to any patient before thyroid surgery. Sequences were obtained from blood. Every receptor here comes from a female donor with papillary thyroid cancer or a benign thyroid nodule (not recorded which). Some clones in this sample may be carry-over from other donors' samples.

V usage is TRBV6-4 and J usage is TRBJ2-3; 8 nucleotides agree with TRBD1. This CDR3 region has 14 residues. V shed 2 bases, J shed 6 bases, and the junction held 4 bases outside the gene matches. Germline V lookup: CDR1 MRHNA, CDR2 SNTAGT. In DNA form, the CDR3 reads TGTGCCAGCAGTGACGGCCAGGGGGCGGATACGCAGTATTTT. It encodes CASSDGQGADTQYF.

The J gene is TRBJ1-1, the V gene TRBV11-3; D uncertain. Germline V gene data show CDR1 as SGHNT and CDR2 as YENEEA. Trimming cost V 4 bases and J 7 bases, with 13 bases left between them. The CDR3 has 13 amino acids. The CDR3 sequence is CASSSSWENEAFF. In DNA form, the CDR3 reads TGTGCCAGCAGCTCCAGCTGGGAGAATGAAGCTTTCTTT. Full variable domain (remainder filled in from reference TRBV11-3 and TRBJ1-1): EAGVVQSPRYKIIEKKQPVAFWCNPISGHNTLYWYLQNLGQGPELLIRYENEEAVDDSQLPKDRFSAERLKGVDSTLKIQPAELGDSAVYLCASSSSWENEAFFGQGTRLTVV.

The chain carries TRBV5-1 and TRBJ1-2; D is perhaps TRBD1 (5 bases). This CDR3 has 14 residues. Trimming cost V 4 bases and J 6 bases, with 16 bases left between them. Germline CDR1 reads SGHRS; CDR2 reads YFSETQ. The CDR3 reads CASSLGSGTNGYTF. DNA of the CDR3: TGCGCCAGCAGCCTGGGTTCGGGGACGAATGGCTACACCTTC.

This clone was seen many times. The chain couples TRBV4-3 to TRBJ2-1, with unresolved D. The CDR3 is made up of 15 amino acids. Germline-derived CDR1 and CDR2 are LGHNA and YSLEER. Trimming took 0 bases from V and 4 from J, leaving 10 bases between them. The CDR3 DNA is TGCGCCAGCAGCCAAGACGTTGGGGTTTACAATGAGCAGTTCTTC. Its protein is CASSQDVGVYNEQFF.